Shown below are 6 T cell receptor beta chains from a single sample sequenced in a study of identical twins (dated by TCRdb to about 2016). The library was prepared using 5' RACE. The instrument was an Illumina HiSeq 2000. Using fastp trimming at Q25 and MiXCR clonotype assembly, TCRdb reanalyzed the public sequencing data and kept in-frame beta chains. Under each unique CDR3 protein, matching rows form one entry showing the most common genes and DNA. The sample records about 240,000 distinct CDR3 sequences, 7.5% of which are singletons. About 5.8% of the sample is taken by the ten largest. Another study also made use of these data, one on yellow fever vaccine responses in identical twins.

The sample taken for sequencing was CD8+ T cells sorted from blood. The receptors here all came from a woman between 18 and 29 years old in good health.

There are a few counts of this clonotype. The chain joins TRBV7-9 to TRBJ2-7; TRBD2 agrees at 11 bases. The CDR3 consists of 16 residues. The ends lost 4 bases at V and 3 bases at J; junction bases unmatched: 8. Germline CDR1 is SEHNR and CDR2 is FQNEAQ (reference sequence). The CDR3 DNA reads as TGTGCCAGCAGCTCGGGGACTAGCGGAGGGGACTACGAGCAGTACTTC. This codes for CASSSGTSGGDYEQYF.

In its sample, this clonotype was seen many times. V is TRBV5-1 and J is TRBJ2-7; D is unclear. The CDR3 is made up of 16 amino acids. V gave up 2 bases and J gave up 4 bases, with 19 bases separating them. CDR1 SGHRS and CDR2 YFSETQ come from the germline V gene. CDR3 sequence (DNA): TGCGCCAGCAGCTTTTCCCTTTATGGGCCGGTTTACGAGCAGTACGTC. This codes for CASSFSLYGPVYEQYV.

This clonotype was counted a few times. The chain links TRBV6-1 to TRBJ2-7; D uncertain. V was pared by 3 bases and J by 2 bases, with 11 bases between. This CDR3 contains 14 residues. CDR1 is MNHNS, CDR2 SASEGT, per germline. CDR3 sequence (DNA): TGTGCCAGCAGTGAGTTCCTGTTCGCCTACGAGCAGTACTTC. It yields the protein CASSEFLFAYEQYF.

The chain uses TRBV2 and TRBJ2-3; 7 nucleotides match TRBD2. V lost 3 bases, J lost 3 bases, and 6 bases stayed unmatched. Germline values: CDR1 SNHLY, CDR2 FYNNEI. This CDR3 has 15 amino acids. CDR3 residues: CASSDPGGGTDTQYF. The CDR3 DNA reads TGTGCCAGCAGTGACCCCGGGGGAGGGACAGATACGCAGTATTTT.

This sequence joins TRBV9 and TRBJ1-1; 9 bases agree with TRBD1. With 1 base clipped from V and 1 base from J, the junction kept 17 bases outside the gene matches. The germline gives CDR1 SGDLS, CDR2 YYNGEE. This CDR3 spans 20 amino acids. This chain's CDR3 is CASSVTGERTGENQNTEAFF. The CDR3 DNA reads TGTGCCAGCAGCGTAACCGGGGAAAGGACAGGGGAGAACCAGAACACTGAAGCTTTCTTT.

CDR3 sequence: CASNPGQKYEQYF. The CDR3 bases are TGTGCCAGCAACCCCGGACAGAAATACGAGCAGTACTTC. The J gene is TRBJ2-7, the V gene TRBV7-8; D is possibly TRBD1 (6 bases). Trimming left V 7 bases short and J 4 bases short, with 14 bases between. CDR3 length equals 13 residues. Looked up from germline, CDR1 is SGHVS and CDR2 is FQNEAQ.